The next 27 T cell receptor beta chains were all read from a single sample in a study of CD8+ T cells in alopecia areata. Treatment here: oral pan-JAK inhibitor, 5-10 mg twice daily. Reverse transcribed after extraction, RNA yielded cDNA as the sequencing template. Only in-frame clones appear in the TCRdb table, and some are missing; sequencing was by immunoSEQ multiplex PCR. The sample carries around 190,000 clones, more than 55% recorded once. Sequencing used CD4+ T cells sorted from blood, obtained at week 4, from a patient treated with tofacitinib. The receptors derive from a human donor with alopecia areata.

CDR3 amino acids: CASSPRSGAFTDTQYF. The DNA of the CDR3 is TGTGCCAGCAGCCCCAGGTCGGGGGCGTTTACAGATACGCAGTATTTT. The J gene is TRBJ2-3, the V gene TRBV25-1, with D tentatively TRBD1 or TRBD2 (6 bases each). CDR1 and CDR2 from the germline V gene are MGHDK and SYGVNS. The V and J ends lost 6 bases and 3 bases respectively, with 19 bases between them. This CDR3 spans 16 amino acids.

This chain uses TRBV28 with TRBJ1-2; the D is unclear. Germline V gives CDR1 MDHEN, CDR2 SYDVKM. The V and J ends lost 10 bases and 1 base respectively, with 4 bases between them. CDR3 length equals 10 residues. CDR3 nucleotide sequence: TGTGCCACTCATAACTATGGCTACACCTTC. Its protein product is CATHNYGYTF.

The V gene is TRBV7-8, the J gene TRBJ2-2; no firm D call. This CDR3 region has 15 residues. Trimming took off 5 bases at V and 7 bases at J, with 17 bases between the two ends. Germline-derived CDR1 and CDR2 are SGHVS and FQNEAQ. The CDR3 DNA follows: TGTGCCAGCAGCCAGTCGGCTAGTTACATCGGGGAGCTGTTTTTT. Its protein product is CASSQSASYIGELFF.

The chain uses TRBV29-1 and TRBJ2-5; D tentatively fits TRBD1 or TRBD2 (7 bases each). Germline V gene lookup returns CDR1 SQVTM and CDR2 ANQGSEA. V dropped 7 bases and J dropped 3 bases, with 15 bases sitting between them. The CDR3 length is 13 residues. The chain's CDR3 is CSERQGGEETQYF. The CDR3 DNA reads as TGCAGCGAGAGACAGGGAGGGGAAGAGACCCAGTACTTC.

This clone has more than one count but fewer than ten. The chain employs TRBV2 and TRBJ2-7; 7 nucleotides align to TRBD2. Trimming took 7 bases from V and 5 from J; bases not matched to a gene: 11. The CDR3 spans 14 residues. Germline V lookup: CDR1 SNHLY, CDR2 FYNNEI. The chain's CDR3 is CASKGPASGNEQYF. The CDR3 nucleotides read TGTGCCAGCAAGGGTCCCGCTAGCGGAAACGAGCAGTACTTC.

The rearrangement links TRBV5-6 to TRBJ2-7; possible D gene TRBD2, 6 bases. This CDR3 has 16 amino acids. In germline, CDR1 is SGHDT, CDR2 YYEEEE. V was cut by 3 bases and J by 4 bases, with 20 bases left in between. DNA for the CDR3: TGTGCCAGCAGCTCTTCAGCGGGCGTAGTAAGATACGAGCAGTACTTC. It translates to CASSSSAGVVRYEQYF.

In DNA form, the CDR3 reads TGTGCCAGCAGTTTAGGCAGCCGCACAGATACGCAGTATTTT. Protein sequence: CASSLGSRTDTQYF. The V gene is TRBV27, the J gene TRBJ2-3, with D unclear. Germline CDR1 and CDR2: MNHEY and SMNVEV (reference sequence). V lost 2 bases and J lost 1, with 7 bases in between. The CDR3 length is 14 residues.

V is TRBV18 and J is TRBJ1-1, with D possibly matching TRBD1 (5 bases). V was cut by 3 bases and J by 8 bases, with 13 bases left in between. CDR1 is KGHSH, CDR2 LQKENI, per germline. The CDR3 runs to 13 residues. The CDR3 reads CASSPQGAQEAFF. The CDR3, as DNA: TGTGCCAGCTCACCCCAGGGTGCGCAAGAAGCTTTCTTT.

This clone was picked up one time. Other DNA sequences in the same sample also yield this CDR3. The chain is built from TRBV5-1 and TRBJ2-7; 8 positions match TRBD1. After removal of 2 bases from V and 2 bases from J, the junction contained 3 bases not matched to a gene. The CDR3 extends over 14 amino acids. CDR1 is SGHRS, CDR2 YFSETQ, per germline. The CDR3 region has the DNA TGCGCCAGCAGCTTTCTGGACAGGGCCTACGAGCAGTACTTC. Translated, it gives CASSFLDRAYEQYF. Full variable domain (remainder filled in from reference TRBV5-1 and TRBJ2-7): KAGVTQTPRYLIKTRGQQVTLSCSPISGHRSVSWYQQTPGQGLQFLFEYFSETQRNKGNFPGRFSGRQFSNSRSEMNVSTLELGDSALYLCASSFLDRAYEQYFGPGTRLTVT.

V gene TRBV11-2 combines with J gene TRBJ2-6; TRBD1 or TRBD2 may be the D gene (5 bases each). The V end lost 3 bases, the J end lost 4 bases, and 10 bases lay between the germline ends. CDR1 and CDR2 from the germline V gene are SGHAT and FQNNGV. The CDR3 extends over 15 amino acids. CDR3 region: CASSFKGPGANVLTF. CDR3 coding DNA: TGTGCCAGCAGCTTTAAGGGACCCGGGGCCAACGTCCTGACTTTC. The full variable domain, its missing parts supplied by reference TRBV11-2 and TRBJ2-6, is EAGVAQSPRYKIIEKRQSVAFWCNPISGHATLYWYQQILGQGPKLLIQFQNNGVVDDSQLPKDRFSAERLKGVDSTLKIQPAKLEDSAVYLCASSFKGPGANVLTFGAGSRLTVL.

The gene calls are TRBV29-1 and TRBJ2-1; 9 bases map to TRBD2. V was clipped by 5 bases and J by 5 bases; unmatched bases: 7. Germline V CDR1 and CDR2: SQVTM, ANQGSEA. This CDR3 has 14 residues. CDR3 in amino acids: CSVSGTSIDNEQFF. The DNA of the CDR3 is TGCAGCGTTTCCGGGACTAGCATAGACAATGAGCAGTTCTTC.

The CDR3 loop reads CAQGETLYGYTF. DNA of the CDR3: TGTGCCCAGGGGGAAACCCTCTATGGCTACACCTTC. The chain uses TRBV30 and TRBJ1-2; 7 bases map to TRBD1. This CDR3 comprises 12 residues. Germline V gene data show CDR1 as GTSNPN and CDR2 as SVGIG (reference sequence). V dropped 8 bases and J dropped 4; count of bases not matched to a gene: 7.

The rearrangement joins TRBV29-1 to TRBJ2-1; no reliable D call. Germline V gives CDR1 SQVTM, CDR2 ANQGSEA. The ends were cut back, 0 bases at V and 4 bases at J, with 7 bases in the middle. There are 13 residues in the CDR3. The CDR3 DNA reads as TGCAGCGTTGAAGATCGCAGATACAATGAGCAGTTCTTC. It codes for CSVEDRRYNEQFF.

This clone showed up just a few times. The V gene is TRBV6-5, the J gene TRBJ1-2; 8 bases agree with TRBD1. The CDR3 sequence is 15 residues long. With 4 bases clipped from V and 7 bases from J, the junction kept 11 bases outside the gene matches. Germline lookup yields CDR1 MNHEY and CDR2 SVGAGI. The chain's CDR3 is CASSSSPQGAGGYTF. CDR3 nucleotide sequence: TGTGCCAGCAGTTCATCTCCGCAGGGGGCCGGTGGCTACACCTTC.

The chain joins TRBV29-1 to TRBJ1-3; D gene unclear. Germline V CDR1 and CDR2: SQVTM, ANQGSEA. The V end was cut by 2 bases, the J end by 0 bases, with 5 bases between. The CDR3 runs 13 residues. The CDR3 nucleotides read TGCAGCGTTGAACGAAACTCTGGAAACACCATATATTTT. Residues: CSVERNSGNTIYF.

The chain uses TRBV29-1 and TRBJ1-2, with D maybe TRBD1 (6 bases). The V gene lost 7 bases and the J gene lost 2 bases, with 11 bases spanning the gap. The V gene's germline CDR1 is SQVTM and CDR2 ANQGSEA. The CDR3 extends over 12 amino acids. Here the CDR3 DNA reads TGCAGCGCGGCGACAGGAAACTATGGCTACACCTTC. It codes for CSAATGNYGYTF.

V gene TRBV5-1 combines with J gene TRBJ2-2, with 9 bases identical to TRBD2. The length of the CDR3 is 15 residues. Trimming cost V 5 bases and J 4 bases; bases outside gene matches: 6. The germline gives CDR1 SGHRS, CDR2 YFSETQ. The CDR3 region has the DNA TGCGCCAGCAGGTTAGCGGGAGAGAGCACCGGGGAGCTGTTTTTT. Its translation: CASRLAGESTGELFF.

The gene calls are TRBV30 and TRBJ1-1, with TRBD1 identical over 9 bases. J was trimmed by 11 bases and V by 3 bases; bases with no gene match: 7. There are 12 residues in the CDR3. Germline assignment: CDR1 GTSNPN and CDR2 SVGIG (reference sequence). CDR3: CAWSEWTGVAFF. The CDR3 DNA is TGTGCCTGGAGCGAATGGACAGGGGTGGCTTTCTTT.

The chain is built from TRBV28 and TRBJ2-5, with 8 bases fitting TRBD1. The germline V gene encodes CDR1 MDHEN and CDR2 SYDVKM. Losses at the gene ends were 2 bases for V and 7 bases for J; bases not matched to a gene: 3. CDR3 length: 13 amino acids. The CDR3 coding sequence is TGTGCCAGCAGTTTACGAGACAGGGGGACCCAGTACTTC. It codes for CASSLRDRGTQYF.

The V and J genes are TRBV4-3 and TRBJ1-5; tentative D call: TRBD1 (5 bases). V dropped 0 bases and J dropped 2 bases, with 14 bases sitting between them. The CDR3 spans 17 residues. Germline lookup yields CDR1 LGHNA and CDR2 YSLEER. The CDR3 DNA is TGCGCCAGCAGCCAAGATTTTCGACAGACGGGCAATCAGCCCCAGCATTTT. Protein: CASSQDFRQTGNQPQHF.

The chain employs TRBV6-5 and TRBJ2-2; D unresolved. Per the germline V gene, CDR1 is MNHEY and CDR2 is SVGAGI. With 6 bases removed from V and 7 bases from J, the gap between germline ends came to 15 bases. The CDR3 totals 14 residues. CDR3 in amino acids: CASSVIRVNGELFF. CDR3 nucleotides: TGTGCCAGCAGCGTAATACGGGTAAACGGGGAGCTGTTTTTT.

The gene calls are TRBV29-1 and TRBJ1-2, with 9 bases that match TRBD1. V lost 7 bases, J lost 8 bases, and 8 bases stayed unmatched. CDR3 length: 12 amino acids. CDR1 and CDR2 from the germline V gene are SQVTM and ANQGSEA. CDR3 protein: CSGSTGGGGYTF. The DNA for the CDR3 is TGCAGCGGCTCGACAGGGGGAGGCGGCTACACCTTC.

This clone was counted between two and nine times. The J gene is TRBJ2-1, the V gene TRBV7-9; TRBD2 agrees at 9 bases. The length of the CDR3 is 17 residues. Germline V lookup: CDR1 SEHNR, CDR2 FQNEAQ (reference sequence). Unmatched junction bases numbered 12, after V lost 5 bases and J lost 4 bases. The DNA for the CDR3 is TGTGCCAGCAGCCTTAGATTAGCGGGAGTGGTGTACAATGAGCAGTTCTTC. Translating it yields CASSLRLAGVVYNEQFF.

V is TRBV11-2 and J is TRBJ2-7; D ambiguous. This CDR3 spans 14 amino acids. The germline V and J ends were trimmed by 0 bases and 0 bases, with 6 bases remaining between them. Germline V lookup: CDR1 SGHAT, CDR2 FQNNGV. The CDR3 DNA is TGTGCCAGCAGCTTAGAACTACTCTCCTACGAGCAGTACTTC. This gives the protein CASSLELLSYEQYF.

For this clone: In the same sample, other DNA sequences code for this CDR3. This rearrangement joins TRBV30 to TRBJ2-5; no definite D call. The germline V gene encodes CDR1 GTSNPN and CDR2 SVGIG (reference sequence). The CDR3 sequence is 11 residues long. Between the trimmed V and J ends, which lost 0 bases and 5 bases, there was a span of 4 bases. CDR3 sequence: CAWSVLETQYF. CDR3 bases: TGTGCCTGGAGTGTTTTGGAGACCCAGTACTTC.

The chain is built from TRBV30 and TRBJ1-4; possible D gene TRBD1, 5 bases. V lost 8 bases and J 2 bases, leaving 15 bases between the germline ends. The CDR3 has 14 residues. CDR1 GTSNPN and CDR2 SVGIG come from the germline V gene (reference sequence). CDR3 residues: CAVIPYRTNEKLFF. The CDR3 coding sequence is TGTGCCGTAATACCCTACAGGACTAATGAAAAACTGTTTTTT.

A few counts support this clone. The gene calls are TRBV7-3 and TRBJ2-5, with D hard to call. This CDR3 is built from 15 residues. Germline CDR1 reads SGHTA; CDR2 reads FQGTGA. V was trimmed by 1 base and J by 2 bases, leaving 11 bases between them. This CDR3 is CASSLMMGPQETQYF. In DNA, the CDR3 is TGTGCCAGCAGCTTAATGATGGGTCCTCAAGAGACCCAGTACTTC.